The next 26 T cell receptor beta chains were all read from a single sample in a study of blood T cell repertoires in COVID-19. The method was immunoSEQ multiplex PCR; TCRdb's version includes in-frame clones alone and lacks a portion of them. The sample yields some 120,000 clones, roughly four fifths seen once. Material for sequencing was peripheral blood. The receptors were sampled from an elderly man with COVID-19, enrolled during active disease.

Only a few counts were recorded for this clone. V is TRBV28 and J is TRBJ1-6; 7 bases line up with TRBD1. The CDR3 spans 15 residues. The ends lost 6 bases at V and 4 bases at J; junction bases unmatched: 6. The germline CDR1 and CDR2 sequences are MDHEN and SYDVKM. The CDR3 coding sequence is TGTGCCAGCAGCAGGGACAGCCCTTATAATTCACCCCTCCACTTT. Translating it yields CASSRDSPYNSPLHF.

The genes are TRBV27 and TRBJ1-1; D perhaps matches TRBD1 (6 bases). Per germline, CDR1 MNHEY and CDR2 SMNVEV (reference sequence). V lost 5 bases, J lost 5 bases, and 12 bases lay in between. This CDR3 region has 13 residues. CDR3 region: CASSLGGGTEAFF. CDR3 nucleotide sequence: TGTGCCAGCAGTCTAGGGGGGGGAACTGAAGCTTTCTTT.

This chain uses TRBV4-1 with TRBJ2-2, with no clear D. The V end was cut by 6 bases, the J end by 4 bases, with 27 bases between. This CDR3 region has 19 residues. CDR1 and CDR2 (germline): MGHRA, YSYEKL. The CDR3 DNA reads as TGCGCCAGCAGGATAATAGCTCTTCAGCGCGAACCTTCCACCGGGGAGCTGTTTTTT. Its protein product is CASRIIALQREPSTGELFF.

The table lists this clone with a few counts. The chain recombines TRBV19 with TRBJ2-1; 9 positions match TRBD2. There are 15 residues in the CDR3. V shed 5 bases, J shed 8 bases, and the junction held 10 bases outside the gene matches. Per the germline V gene, CDR1 is LNHDA and CDR2 is SQIVND (reference sequence). Written as DNA, the CDR3 is TGTGCCAGTAGTGCAAGACTAGCGGAGTGGGATGAGCAGTTCTTC. This gives the protein CASSARLAEWDEQFF.

The chain carries TRBV3-1 (or the pseudogene TRBV3-2) and TRBJ1-1; D remains unclear. Trimming shortened V by 5 bases and J by 4 bases, and 14 bases separated the two germline ends. CDR3 length: 14 residues. Germline V lookup: CDR1 LGHDT, CDR2 YNNKEL (reference sequence). This chain's CDR3 is CASSIERVGTEAFF. The CDR3 bases are TGTGCCAGCAGCATCGAGAGGGTGGGCACTGAAGCTTTCTTT.

The chain couples TRBV28 to TRBJ1-5; perhaps TRBD1 as D (5 bases). Germline V gene sequence: CDR1 MDHEN, CDR2 SYDVKM. The V end was cut by 8 bases, the J end by 3 bases, with 8 bases between. This CDR3 contains 12 residues. The CDR3 DNA reads TGTGCCAGCGGGGGGATCAATCAGCCCCAGCATTTT. It translates to CASGGINQPQHF.

The J gene is TRBJ1-5, the V gene TRBV27; unclear D gene. Trimming took 6 bases from V and 3 from J, leaving 12 bases between them. Germline CDR1 and CDR2: MNHEY and SMNVEV (reference sequence). CDR3 length: 14 residues. This CDR3 reads CASRGDFPNQPQHF. DNA of the CDR3: TGTGCCAGCAGGGGTGACTTCCCCAATCAGCCCCAGCATTTT.

The rearrangement uses TRBV30 and TRBJ1-5, with a possible D match to TRBD1 (5 bases). This CDR3 is built from 14 residues. V lost 1 base to trimming and J lost 3 bases, with 10 bases between them. Germline V lookup: CDR1 GTSNPN, CDR2 SVGIG (reference sequence). This chain's CDR3 is CAWSGGAHNQPQHF. CDR3 nucleotides: TGTGCCTGGAGTGGGGGCGCCCACAATCAGCCCCAGCATTTT.

The CDR3 spells CASSPGVSTGELFF. CDR3 DNA sequence: TGTGCCAGCAGCCCAGGGGTTTCCACCGGGGAGCTGTTTTTT. J is TRBJ2-2 and V is TRBV5-4, with a tentative D call TRBD1 (6 bases). Per germline, CDR1 SGHNT and CDR2 YYREEE (reference sequence). V lost 4 bases and J 4 bases, leaving 11 bases between the germline ends. The CDR3 is 14 residues long.

This chain joins TRBV19 and TRBJ2-2; maybe TRBD2 (6 bases). V was pared by 2 bases and J by 6 bases, with 22 bases between. The CDR3 length is 18 residues. Germline V gene lookup returns CDR1 LNHDA and CDR2 SQIVND (reference sequence). The CDR3 sequence: CASSIRGPGDLTPGELFF. DNA of the CDR3: TGTGCCAGTAGTATAAGGGGTCCGGGGGACTTGACTCCCGGGGAGCTGTTTTTT.

This chain connects TRBV6-5 to TRBJ1-1, with D possibly matching TRBD1 (5 bases). Trimming left V 7 bases short and J 3 bases short, with 18 bases between. The V gene's germline CDR1 is MNHEY and CDR2 SVGAGI. This CDR3 has 15 residues. In DNA form, the CDR3 reads TGTGCCAGCATCCCGTGGGGGGGGGACGACACTGAAGCTTTCTTT. Its translation: CASIPWGGDDTEAFF.

This chain connects TRBV6-5 to TRBJ1-5; D gene uncertain. CDR3 length equals 12 residues. Germline V gene sequence: CDR1 MNHEY, CDR2 SVGAGI. V lost 5 bases to trimming and J lost 4 bases, with 6 bases between them. CDR3 in amino acids: CASSPVNQPQHF. The CDR3 coding sequence is TGTGCCAGCAGTCCCGTAAATCAGCCCCAGCATTTT.

The CDR3 reads CASSLSSGTGAYEQYF. The CDR3 coding sequence is TGTGCCAGCAGCTTAAGTTCCGGGACAGGGGCCTACGAGCAGTACTTC. The chain links TRBV5-5 to TRBJ2-7; 10 positions agree with TRBD1. The CDR3 is made up of 16 amino acids. Per germline, CDR1 SGHKS and CDR2 YYEKEE (reference sequence). The V segment lost 2 bases and the J segment 2 bases; nucleotides outside the gene matches: 7.

This chain connects TRBV19 to TRBJ2-7; 10 bases match TRBD2. The V gene's germline CDR1 is LNHDA and CDR2 SQIVND (reference sequence). The ends lost 5 bases at V and 3 bases at J; junction bases unmatched: 7. The CDR3 extends over 15 amino acids. CDR3 sequence reads: CASSPSGGAGYEQYF. The DNA of the CDR3 is TGTGCCAGTAGTCCTAGCGGGGGAGCTGGCTACGAGCAGTACTTC.

The chain recombines TRBV28 with TRBJ2-7; 9 bases map to TRBD2. The trim removed 7 bases at V and 5 bases at J, leaving 3 bases unmatched. Germline CDR1 MDHEN, CDR2 SYDVKM. The CDR3 has 12 residues. CDR3 in DNA: TGTGCCAGCATGGCTAGCGGGAACGAGCAGTACTTC. Protein: CASMASGNEQYF. Together with reference TRBV28 and TRBJ2-7, the CDR3 gives the full variable domain: DVKVTQSSRYLVKRTGEKVFLECVQDMDHENMFWYRQDPGLGLRLIYFSYDVKMKEKGDIPEGYSVSREKKERFSLILESASTNQTSMYLCASMASGNEQYFGPGTRLTVT.

This chain links TRBV10-2 with TRBJ1-2; 8 nucleotides agree with TRBD1. Trimming removed 5 bases from V and 4 bases from J; junction bases left unmatched: 3. CDR1 is WSHSY, CDR2 SAAADI, per germline. There are 13 residues in the CDR3. CDR3 in DNA: TGCGCCAGCAGTCCGGACAGGGTCTATGGCTACACCTTC. Its protein is CASSPDRVYGYTF.

The chain has TRBV7-3 and TRBJ2-3, with 7 bases aligning to TRBD2. V lost 5 bases and J lost 1; bases outside the gene matches: 12. Looked up from germline, CDR1 is SGHTA and CDR2 is FQGTGA. The CDR3 loop spans 17 amino acids. The CDR3 loop reads CASSRGDFAGGTDTQYF. CDR3 nucleotide sequence: TGTGCCAGCAGCCGAGGGGATTTTGCGGGAGGCACAGATACGCAGTATTTT. The complete variable domain, with remaining parts taken from reference TRBV7-3 and TRBJ2-3, reads GAGVSQTPSNKVTEKGKYVELRCDPISGHTALYWYRQSLGQGPEFLIYFQGTGAADDSGLPNDRFFAVRPEGSVSTLKIQRTERGDSAVYLCASSRGDFAGGTDTQYFGPGTRLTVL.

This clone was recorded a few times. This chain links TRBV7-3 with TRBJ2-1; tentative D call: TRBD1 (5 bases). V lost 5 bases to trimming and J lost 5 bases, with 16 bases between them. CDR3 length: 15 residues. Looked up from germline, CDR1 is SGHTA and CDR2 is FQGTGA. The CDR3 sequence: CASSPLGGAHNEQFF. The DNA of the CDR3 is TGTGCCAGCAGCCCCCTCGGTGGGGCTCACAATGAGCAGTTCTTC. Using reference TRBV7-3 and TRBJ2-1 for the parts outside the CDR3, the full variable domain is GAGVSQTPSNKVTEKGKYVELRCDPISGHTALYWYRQSLGQGPEFLIYFQGTGAADDSGLPNDRFFAVRPEGSVSTLKIQRTERGDSAVYLCASSPLGGAHNEQFFGPGTRLTVL.

The table lists this clone with a few counts. The CDR3 DNA reads TGTGCCAGCAGCTTAGGGGTCCGGGGGGGATATGGCTACACCTTC. As protein: CASSLGVRGGYGYTF. The chain joins TRBV7-8 to TRBJ1-2; D is perhaps TRBD1 (5 bases). The V end was cut by 1 base, the J end by 5 bases, with 14 bases between. The CDR3 length is 15 residues. Germline CDR1 reads SGHVS; CDR2 reads FQNEAQ.

V gene TRBV12-2 combines with J gene TRBJ1-2; the table assigns TRBD1, which was not confirmed against the DNA. TRBV12-2 is a listed pseudogene. There are 19 residues in the CDR3. The DNA for the CDR3 is TGTGCAAGTCGCTTTTCAAAGGGGACAGAGACTTTAGCTAACTATGGCTACACCTTC. It encodes CASRFSKGTETLANYGYTF.

The rearrangement uses TRBV7-6 and TRBJ2-1; 7 bases map to TRBD2. The V gene's germline CDR1 is SGHVS and CDR2 FNYEAQ. The CDR3 runs 15 residues. V trimming: 1 base; J trimming: 2 bases; junction bases outside the gene matches: 2. Here the CDR3 DNA reads TGTGCCAGCAGCTTAGGGGAGGGTGCCTACAATGAGCAGTTCTTC. Encoded protein: CASSLGEGAYNEQFF.

The CDR3 DNA reads TGTGCCAGCAGTTCGACTTACGAGCAGTACTTC. Its translation: CASSSTYEQYF. The chain combines TRBV6-5 with TRBJ2-7; no clear D gene. The V and J ends lost 4 bases and 4 bases respectively, with 5 bases between them. The CDR3 length is 11 residues. CDR1 and CDR2 from the germline V gene are MNHEY and SVGAGI.

The chain carries TRBV7-9 and TRBJ1-4; maybe TRBD1 (6 bases). Trimming took 4 bases from V and 6 from J, leaving 18 bases between them. There are 16 residues in the CDR3. Germline V gene sequence: CDR1 SEHNR, CDR2 FQNEAQ (reference sequence). CDR3 loop: CASSSRTAQLDEKLFF. For the CDR3, the DNA is TGTGCCAGCAGCTCCCGGACAGCTCAACTGGATGAAAAACTGTTTTTT.

The rearrangement uses TRBV2 and TRBJ2-3; 7 bases match TRBD1. J lost 5 bases, V lost 7 bases, and 12 bases had no gene match. CDR1 and CDR2 from the germline V gene are SNHLY and FYNNEI. This CDR3 is 15 amino acids long. The CDR3 DNA sequence: TGTGCCAGCATCAACAGGGGAGAGGAAGGAGATACGCAGTATTTT. Translated, it gives CASINRGEEGDTQYF.

The chain employs TRBV19 and TRBJ2-3, with 7 nucleotides matching TRBD2. CDR3 size: 15 residues. CDR1 LNHDA and CDR2 SQIVND come from the germline V gene (reference sequence). V shed 6 bases and J 5 bases; nucleotides not matched to a gene: 11. CDR3 region: CASRETSVSLDTQYF. CDR3 bases: TGTGCCAGTAGGGAAACTAGCGTTTCACTAGATACGCAGTATTTT.

V gene TRBV5-1 combines with J gene TRBJ2-5; 11 nucleotides match TRBD2. The CDR3 has 16 amino acids. The V segment lost 0 bases and the J segment 4 bases; nucleotides outside the gene matches: 5. Germline CDR1 reads SGHRS; CDR2 reads YFSETQ. CDR3 amino acids: CASSLAGTSGTETQYF. The DNA of the CDR3 is TGCGCCAGCAGCTTGGCCGGGACTAGCGGAACAGAGACCCAGTACTTC.